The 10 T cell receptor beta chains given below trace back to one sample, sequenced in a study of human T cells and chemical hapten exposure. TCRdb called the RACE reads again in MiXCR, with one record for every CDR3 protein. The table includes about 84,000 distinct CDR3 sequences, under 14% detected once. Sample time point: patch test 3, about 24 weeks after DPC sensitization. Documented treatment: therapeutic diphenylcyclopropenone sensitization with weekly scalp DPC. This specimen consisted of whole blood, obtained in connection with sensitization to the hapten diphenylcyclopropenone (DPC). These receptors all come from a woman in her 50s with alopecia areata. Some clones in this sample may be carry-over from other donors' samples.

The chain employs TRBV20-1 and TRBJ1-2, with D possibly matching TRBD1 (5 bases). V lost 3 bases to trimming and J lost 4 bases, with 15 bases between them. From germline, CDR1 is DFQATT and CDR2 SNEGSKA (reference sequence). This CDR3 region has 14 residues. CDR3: CSASPGGGSYGYTF. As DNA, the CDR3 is TGCAGTGCTAGCCCCGGGGGGGGTTCCTATGGCTACACCTTC.

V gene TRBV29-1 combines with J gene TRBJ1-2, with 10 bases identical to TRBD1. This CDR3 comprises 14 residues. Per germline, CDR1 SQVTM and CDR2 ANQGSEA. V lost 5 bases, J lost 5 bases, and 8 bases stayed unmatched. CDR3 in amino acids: CSVSPGQGYYGYTF. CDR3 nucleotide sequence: TGCAGCGTTTCTCCGGGACAGGGGTATTATGGCTACACCTTC.

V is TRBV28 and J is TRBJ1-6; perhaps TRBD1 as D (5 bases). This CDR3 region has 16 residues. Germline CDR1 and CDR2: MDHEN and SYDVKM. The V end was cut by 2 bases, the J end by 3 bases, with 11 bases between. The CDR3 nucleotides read TGTGCCAGCAGTTTAGAGGACATCGTCTATAATTCACCCCTCCACTTT. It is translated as CASSLEDIVYNSPLHF.

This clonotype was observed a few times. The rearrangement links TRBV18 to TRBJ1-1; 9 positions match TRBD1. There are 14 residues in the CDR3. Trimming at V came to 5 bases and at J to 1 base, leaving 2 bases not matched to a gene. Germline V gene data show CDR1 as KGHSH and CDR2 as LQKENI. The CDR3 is CASSSDRGNTEAFF. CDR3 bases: TGTGCCAGCTCATCGGACAGGGGGAACACTGAAGCTTTCTTT.

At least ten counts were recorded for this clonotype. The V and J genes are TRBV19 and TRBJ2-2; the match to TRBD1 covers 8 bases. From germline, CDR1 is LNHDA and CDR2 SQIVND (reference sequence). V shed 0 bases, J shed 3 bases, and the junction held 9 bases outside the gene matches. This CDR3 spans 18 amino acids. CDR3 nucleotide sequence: TGTGCCAGTAGTATAGATTCTCGGACAGGGTTTTACACCGGGGAGCTGTTTTTT. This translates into CASSIDSRTGFYTGELFF.

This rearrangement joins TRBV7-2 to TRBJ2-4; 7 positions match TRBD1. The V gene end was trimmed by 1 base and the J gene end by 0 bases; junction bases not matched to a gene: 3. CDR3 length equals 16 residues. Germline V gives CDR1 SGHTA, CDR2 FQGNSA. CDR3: CASSLEGAIAKNIQYF. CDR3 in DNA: TGTGCCAGCAGCTTAGAGGGGGCAATAGCCAAAAACATTCAGTACTTC.

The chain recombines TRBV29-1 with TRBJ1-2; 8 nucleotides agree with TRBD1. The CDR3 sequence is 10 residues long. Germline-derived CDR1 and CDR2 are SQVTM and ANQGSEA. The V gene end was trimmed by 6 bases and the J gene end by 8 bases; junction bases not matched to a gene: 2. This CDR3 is CSVDRAGYTF. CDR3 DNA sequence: TGCAGCGTGGACAGGGCCGGCTACACCTTC.

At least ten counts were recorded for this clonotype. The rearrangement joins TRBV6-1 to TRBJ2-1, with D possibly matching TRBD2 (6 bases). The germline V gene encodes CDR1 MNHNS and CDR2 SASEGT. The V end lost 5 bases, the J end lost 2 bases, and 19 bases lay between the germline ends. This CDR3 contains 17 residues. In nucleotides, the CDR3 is TGTGCCAGCAGTTTCTCACTAGCCCCGGGAGCCTACAATGAGCAGTTCTTC. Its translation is CASSFSLAPGAYNEQFF.

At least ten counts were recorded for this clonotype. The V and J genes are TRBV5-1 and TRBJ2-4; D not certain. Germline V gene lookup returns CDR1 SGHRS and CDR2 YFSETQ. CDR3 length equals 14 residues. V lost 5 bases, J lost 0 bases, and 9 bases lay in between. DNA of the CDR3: TGCGCCAGCAGAGCCGGTTTAGCCAAAAACATTCAGTACTTC. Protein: CASRAGLAKNIQYF.

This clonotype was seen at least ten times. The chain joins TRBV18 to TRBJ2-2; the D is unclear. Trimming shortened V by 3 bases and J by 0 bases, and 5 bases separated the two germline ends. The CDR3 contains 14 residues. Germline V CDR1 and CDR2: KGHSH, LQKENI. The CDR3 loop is CASSPATNTGELFF. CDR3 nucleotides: TGTGCCAGCTCACCCGCCACGAACACCGGGGAGCTGTTTTTT. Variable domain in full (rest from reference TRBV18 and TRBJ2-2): NAGVMQNPRHLVRRRGQEARLRCSPMKGHSHVYWYRQLPEEGLKFMVYLQKENIIDESGMPKERFSAEFPKEGPSILRIQQVVRGDSAAYFCASSPATNTGELFFGEGSRLTVL.